This T cell receptor (beta chain) was found in a study of shared clonotypes between healthy human individuals (dated by TCRdb to 2019 to 2021). Study-wide context: The cohort included three men and two women between 18 and 49 years of age. For each donor, CD4 naive and CD4 memory were each given three plates, CD8 naive was given two plates, and CD8 memory was given one plate. The study deeply sequenced blood TCR repertoires of about 5 healthy adults to estimate repertoire size and the extent of clonotype sharing between individuals. Libraries were prepared and TCR repertoires were sequenced by different laboratories using diverse techniques, in order to increase sequencing depth and limit assay-specific biases. Each donor's leukapheresis produced roughly between roughly 0.85 and 10 billion PBMCs. What the study reported, not specific to this receptor: Naive subsets generally had larger estimated clonotype richness than memory subsets. Pairwise subsampling led to the expectation that sequencing depth would affect the degree of clonotype sharing among donors. The genetic and exposure-history diversity represented was limited by the small number of donors. When a handful of donors were compared, the shared fraction of clonotypes was around 5% for naive CD4, more than 3% for naive CD8, more than 2% for memory CD4, and roughly 0.4% for memory CD8. Sampling was restricted to blood, and TCR repertoires in tissues likely differ from the TCR repertoires found in blood. Incomplete sequencing was indicated by rarefaction of sorted-subset datasets, despite the large sequencing depth. Clonotypes shared by all four sorted-subset donors showed higher generation probabilities than non-shared clonotypes.

The donors were healthy, HIV-negative adults who had no recently reported acute infections or vaccinations. Every donor was a Caucasian adult residing in Nashville, Tennessee, USA. CD4+ T cells were enriched through magnetic negative selection, after which naive cells were positively selected on CD45RA and the remaining negative fraction served as the memory subset. After blood collection by leukapheresis, PBMCs were isolated using Ficoll-Histopaque density gradient centrifugation and then cryopreserved in the vapor phase of liquid nitrogen. Analytical flow cytometry was used to check the purity and quantity of every magnetically sorted T cell population. From each sorted fraction, genomic DNA was isolated and quantified by UV absorbance on a Nanodrop 2000c. In the case of this clone: This receptor's antigen is unknown. Nothing much larger sits one base from this clone, and base qualities are not available.

TCR CDR3 regions were amplified from genomic DNA by multiplex PCR using the deep immunoSEQ assay. Extracted genomic DNA from each cell subset was spread evenly across all wells of several immunoSEQ 96-well plates, with each plate serving as a replicate. For sorted subsets, roughly 200 ng of genomic DNA, equivalent to around 29,000 T cell genomes, went into each replicate PCR. The purified libraries were quantified using a Qubit 3.0 fluorometer, sized with a Bioanalyzer 2100, and then quantified again using the KAPA Library Quantification kit. A separate single-read 150-cycle Illumina NextSeq 550 flow cell was used to sequence each immunoSEQ 96-well plate. Concerning the study's data processing: Because only junctional sequences without quality scores were contained in the immunoSEQ output, filtering matching that applied to full-length reads could not be performed. Sequences were annotated with PyIR, a Python wrapper for IgBLAST v1.9, and V/J genes and CDR3 were assigned using IMGT germline references. Reads were filtered out if the reads had weak V/J assignments (E-value above 1e-6), no CDR3, stop codons, out-of-frame junctions, or ambiguous translated residues. V3J clonotypes were defined by identical inferred V gene, J gene, and CDR3 amino acid sequence. Percentage overlap between repertoires was calculated by dividing the number of shared unique clonotypes by the size of the smaller repertoire. RTK rarefaction, the Chao1 estimator, and Recon v2.1 estimates of unobserved clonotypes were used to assess repertoire richness. For all TCRbeta clonotypes obtained by the gDNA method from four donors, generation probabilities were computed with OLGA. TCRdb limited this immuneACCESS table to in-frame rearrangements with V and J called. A share of clones is missing; checked studies link under half to unresolved V genes, and the rest is unexplained. The V and J calls and clone size are taken from that table; D and trimming were inferred from the DNA. This sample is represented by fewer than 1.6 million clones; 98% of them were singletons. The top ten clonotypes cover 0.36% of the sample.

Including the terminal cysteine and phenylalanine, the CDR3 comprises 15 residues. The only DNA kept is the CDR3, 45 bases in frame from the first base. The germline V gene (reference sequence) supplies CDR1 LNHNV and CDR2 YYDKDF. The V and J ends are trimmed by 0 bases and 0 bases, leaving 6 bases between them. The chain joins TRBV15 to TRBJ2-1; the D gene remains uncertain. The sequencing sample was made of naive CD4+ T cells sorted from blood. This specimen's cell subset or site label, interpreted: CD45RA+ positively selected. This clonotype was sampled from a man aged 25 to 40 in good health. The CDR3 is CATSRDITSYNEQFF. In nucleotide form, the sequence is TGTGCCACCAGCAGAGATATAACCTCCTACAATGAGCAGTTCTTC.